This TCR beta chain was recorded in a study of T cells after yellow fever vaccination. Study-wide points: Highly abundant clonotypes carried over from the bulk population could end up in FACS-sorted repertoires as contaminants.

MiXCR, applied by TCRdb to the 5' RACE reads, yields one record per CDR3 protein. The table shows 600,000 to 750,000 distinct CDR3 sequences, with over 9% occurring only once. About this clonotype itself: The antigen is not known. This may be a read error, as it is one base from a much larger clone.

Germline V gene sequence: CDR1 SGHRS, CDR2 YFSETQ. This CDR3 region has 14 residues. The germline V and J ends were trimmed by 1 base and 5 bases, with 10 bases remaining between them. The receptor's source is a man aged 25-45 years who received the YFV17D yellow fever vaccine. Source: PBMCs, taken on the day of the yellow fever booster vaccination. The V gene is TRBV5-1, the J gene TRBJ2-1; D unclear. This CDR3 reads CASSLFIGDNEQFF. DNA for the CDR3: TGCGCCAGCAGCTTGTTTATCGGAGACAATGAGCAGTTCTTC.